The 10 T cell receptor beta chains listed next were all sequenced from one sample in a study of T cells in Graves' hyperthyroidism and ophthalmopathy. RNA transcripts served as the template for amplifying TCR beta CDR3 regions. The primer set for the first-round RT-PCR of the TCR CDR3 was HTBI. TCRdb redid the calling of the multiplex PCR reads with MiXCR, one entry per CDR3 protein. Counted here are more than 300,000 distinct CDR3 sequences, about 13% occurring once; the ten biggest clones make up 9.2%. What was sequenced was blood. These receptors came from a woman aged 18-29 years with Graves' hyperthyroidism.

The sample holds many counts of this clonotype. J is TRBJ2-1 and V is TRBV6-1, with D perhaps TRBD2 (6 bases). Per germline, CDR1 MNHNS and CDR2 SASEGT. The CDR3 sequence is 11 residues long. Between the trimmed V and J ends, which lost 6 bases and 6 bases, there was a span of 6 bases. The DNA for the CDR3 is TGTGCCAGCAGGGGAGGCAATGAGCAGTTCTTC. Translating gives CASRGGNEQFF.

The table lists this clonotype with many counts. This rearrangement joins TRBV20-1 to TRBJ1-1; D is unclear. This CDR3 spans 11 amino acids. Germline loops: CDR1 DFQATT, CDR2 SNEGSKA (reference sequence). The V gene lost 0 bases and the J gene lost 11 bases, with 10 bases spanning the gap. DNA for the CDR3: TGCAGTGCTAGAGATCCCGACGGGGCTTTCTTT. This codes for CSARDPDGAFF.

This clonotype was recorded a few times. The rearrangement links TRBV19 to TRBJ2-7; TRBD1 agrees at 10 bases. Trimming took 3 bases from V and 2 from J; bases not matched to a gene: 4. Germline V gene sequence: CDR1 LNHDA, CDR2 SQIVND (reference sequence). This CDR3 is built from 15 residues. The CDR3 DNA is TGTGCCAGTAGTATCGGGGACAGGGGTCCCTACGAGCAGTACTTC. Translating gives CASSIGDRGPYEQYF.

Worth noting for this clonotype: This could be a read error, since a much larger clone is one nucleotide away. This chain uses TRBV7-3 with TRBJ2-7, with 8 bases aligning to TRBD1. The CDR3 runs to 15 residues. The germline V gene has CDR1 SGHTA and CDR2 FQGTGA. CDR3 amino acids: CASSLEAGQAYGQYF. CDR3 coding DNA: TGTGCCAGCAGCTTAGAGGCGGGACAGGCCTACGGGCAGTACTTC.

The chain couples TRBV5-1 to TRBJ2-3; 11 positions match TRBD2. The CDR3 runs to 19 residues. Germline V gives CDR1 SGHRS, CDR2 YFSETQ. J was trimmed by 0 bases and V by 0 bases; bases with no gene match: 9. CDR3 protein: CASSLGERLAGLSTDTQYF. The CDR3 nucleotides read TGCGCCAGCAGCTTGGGGGAGAGACTAGCGGGGCTAAGCACAGATACGCAGTATTTT.

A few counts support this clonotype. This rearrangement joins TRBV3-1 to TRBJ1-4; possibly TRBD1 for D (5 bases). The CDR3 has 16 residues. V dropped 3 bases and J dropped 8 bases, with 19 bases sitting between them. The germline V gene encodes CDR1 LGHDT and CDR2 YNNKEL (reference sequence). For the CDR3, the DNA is TGTGCCAGCAGCCAGGTTATAGGGGCCACGAGGGAAAAACTGTTTTTT. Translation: CASSQVIGATREKLFF.

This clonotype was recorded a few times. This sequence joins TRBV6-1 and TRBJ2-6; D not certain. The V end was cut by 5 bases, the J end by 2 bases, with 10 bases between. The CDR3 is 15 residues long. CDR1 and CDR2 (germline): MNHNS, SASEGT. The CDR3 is CASSKGPAGANVLTF. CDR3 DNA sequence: TGTGCCAGCAGTAAAGGACCTGCTGGGGCCAACGTCCTGACTTTC.

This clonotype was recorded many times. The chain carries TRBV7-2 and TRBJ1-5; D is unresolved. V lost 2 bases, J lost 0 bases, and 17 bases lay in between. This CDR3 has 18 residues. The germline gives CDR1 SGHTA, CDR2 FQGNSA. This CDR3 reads CASSLFRFGVDSNQPQHF. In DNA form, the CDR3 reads TGTGCCAGCAGCTTATTCAGATTCGGCGTGGATAGCAATCAGCCCCAGCATTTT.

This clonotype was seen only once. The CDR3 DNA reads as TGCAGTGCTATTTACAGGGTCAATGAGCAGTTCTTC. This codes for CSAIYRVNEQFF. This chain joins TRBV20-1 and TRBJ2-1, with D possibly matching TRBD1 (6 bases). V shed 4 bases and J shed 6 bases, with 10 bases lying between them. The length of the CDR3 is 12 residues. From germline, CDR1 is DFQATT and CDR2 SNEGSKA (reference sequence).

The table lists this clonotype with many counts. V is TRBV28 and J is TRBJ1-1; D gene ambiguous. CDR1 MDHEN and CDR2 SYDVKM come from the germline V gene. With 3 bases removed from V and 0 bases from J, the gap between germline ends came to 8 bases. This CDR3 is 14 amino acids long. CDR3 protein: CASSFVSLNTEAFF. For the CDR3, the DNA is TGTGCCAGCAGTTTCGTCAGCCTGAACACTGAAGCTTTCTTT.